This T cell receptor beta chain was obtained from a study of blood T cells in healthy people across ages. Only one count was recorded for this clonotype. Its antigen is still unknown. Overall study results and limits: Naive T cell percentage strongly correlated with TCR beta diversity. CMV status of donors was unknown, possibly confounding expanded clonotype changes.

The CDR3 runs 17 residues. The ends were cut back, 0 bases at V and 1 base at J, with 15 bases in the middle. Germline-derived CDR1 and CDR2 are LGHNA and YSLEER. With a J-beta primer mix and a sample-barcoded 5' primer, a second PCR ran roughly 6 to 11 cycles. Each cDNA molecule was tagged by a template-switch adaptor that had 12 random nucleotides. TCRdb fed the 5' RACE reads into MiXCR, producing one record per CDR3 protein. Of around 2 million distinct CDR3 sequences listed, roughly 43% were seen once; the top ten hold more than 20%. This clonotype was obtained from a human donor in good health. The rearrangement uses TRBV4-3 and TRBJ1-1, with TRBD1 as a possible D gene (5 bases). Source material: blood. The CDR3 loop reads CASSQEFMRGRNTEAFF. The CDR3 DNA sequence: TGCGCCAGCAGCCAAGAATTTATGCGGGGGAGGAACACTGAAGCTTTCTTT.